The rows below give T cell receptor beta chains drawn from one sample of a study of T cell responses to AZD1222 COVID-19 vaccine. Only in-frame clones appear in the TCRdb table, and some are missing; sequencing was by immunoSEQ multiplex PCR. The sample holds approximately 110,000 clones, more than 90% seen once. The sequenced sample was peripheral blood, obtained on day 0 of AZD1222 vaccination. Receptors were obtained from an adult in good health. Each CDR3 is given with its conserved first and last residue. The D gene is left open where the match is weak. Expanded clones are given a class, and other clones once, few, many or no size at all.

j_call v_call d_call clone_size cdr3_aa cdr3_nt
TRBJ1-1 TRBV7-9 NA NA CASSLGAGTKNTEAFF TGTGCCAGCAGCTTAGGGGCCGGGACCAAGAACACTGAAGCTTTCTTT
TRBJ1-2 TRBV30 TRBD1 NA CAWTQGFHGYTF TGTGCCTGGACACAGGGGTTCCATGGCTACACCTTC
TRBJ2-7 TRBV27 NA NA CASSLFAGADEQYF TGTGCCAGCAGTTTATTTGCGGGGGCGGACGAGCAGTACTTC
TRBJ2-7 TRBV19 TRBD1 NA CASSLGTGRSYEQYF TGTGCCAGTAGTCTCGGGACAGGTCGGTCCTACGAGCAGTACTTC
TRBJ2-2 TRBV2 NA NA CASRANGELFF TGTGCCAGCAGGGCAAACGGGGAGCTGTTTTTT
TRBJ1-1 TRBV25-1 NA few CASSESATMNTEAFF TGTGCCAGCAGTGAATCCGCCACCATGAACACTGAAGCTTTCTTT
TRBJ2-5 TRBV9 NA NA CASSVGRGQETQYF TGTGCCAGCAGCGTAGGGCGGGGACAAGAGACCCAGTACTTC
TRBJ1-1 TRBV18 NA NA CASSDRNTEAFF TGTGCCAGCTCAGACAGGAACACTGAAGCTTTCTTT
TRBJ1-2 TRBV28 NA NA CASSLAVGYGYTF TGTGCCAGCAGTTTAGCCGTTGGCTATGGCTACACCTTC
TRBJ2-7 TRBV10-3 TRBD1 NA CAISEFGTGGYEQYF TGTGCCATCAGTGAGTTCGGGACAGGGGGTTACGAGCAGTACTTC
TRBJ2-1 TRBV18 NA NA CASSPGTREVNEQFF TGTGCCAGCTCACCGGGGACCCGCGAGGTCAATGAGCAGTTCTTC
TRBJ2-1 TRBV28 NA NA CASRGQDSSSYNEQFF TGTGCCAGCAGGGGGCAGGACTCGAGCTCCTACAATGAGCAGTTCTTC
TRBJ2-2 TRBV2 NA NA CASTAQDTHTGELFF TGTGCCAGCACGGCGCAGGACACCCACACCGGGGAGCTGTTTTTT
TRBJ1-5 TRBV19 TRBD1 NA CASRDRGFQPQHF TGTGCCAGCCGGGACAGGGGATTCCAGCCCCAGCATTTT
TRBJ1-5 TRBV18 NA once CASSPPRTDSNQPQHF TGTGCCAGCTCCCCTCCCCGGACCGATAGCAATCAGCCCCAGCATTTT
TRBJ2-1 TRBV9 NA NA CASSVVLGRYNEQFF TGTGCCAGCAGCGTAGTCCTCGGGCGGTACAATGAGCAGTTCTTC